This is a list of T cell receptor beta chains from one sample in a study of T cell responses to AZD1222 COVID-19 vaccine. Here immunoSEQ multiplex PCR was the method, and the copy in TCRdb shows in-frame clones only, minus some. Seen here are about 160,000 clones, roughly 92% observed once, and the top ten hold around 1.3%. The source was peripheral blood, collected on day 0 of AZD1222 vaccination. The source is an adult in good health. CDR3s include the opening cysteine and the closing phenylalanine or tryptophan. The D gene is left open where the match is weak. Clone size is stated in some rows and not others, as once, few, many or a class when expanded.

j_gene	abundance	v_gene	d_gene	CDR3aa	CDR3nt
TRBJ1-1	once	TRBV11-3	NA	CASSFTPNTEAFF	TGTGCCAGCAGCTTCACCCCAAACACTGAAGCTTTCTTT
TRBJ2-3	NA	TRBV9	TRBD2	CASSVDQAGSTDTQYF	TGTGCCAGCAGCGTAGATCAAGCGGGGAGCACAGATACGCAGTATTTT
TRBJ2-2	NA	TRBV27	NA	CASSPQVYTGELFF	TGTGCCAGCAGTCCCCAGGTTTACACCGGGGAGCTGTTTTTT
TRBJ2-2	NA	TRBV5-1	TRBD1	CASSWEGQGPNTGELFF	TGCGCCAGCAGCTGGGAGGGACAGGGGCCTAACACCGGGGAGCTGTTTTTT
TRBJ2-3	NA	TRBV4-2	TRBD1	CASSQGTGDTDTQYF	TGTGCCAGCAGCCAAGGGACAGGGGACACAGATACGCAGTATTTT
TRBJ2-5	NA	TRBV11-3	TRBD1	CASSFGDREETQYF	TGTGCCAGCAGCTTCGGGGACAGAGAAGAGACCCAGTACTTC
TRBJ1-2	NA	TRBV5-1	NA	CASSLDPGTLANYGYTF	TGCGCCAGCAGCTTGGATCCAGGGACCCTAGCTAACTATGGCTACACCTTC
TRBJ1-2	once	TRBV29-1	TRBD1	CSVELTGGGYGYTF	TGCAGCGTTGAATTGACAGGGGGCGGGTATGGCTACACCTTC
TRBJ1-1	NA	TRBV19	NA	CASSIATEAFF	TGTGCCAGTAGTATTGCCACTGAAGCTTTCTTT
TRBJ1-5	NA	TRBV6-2/TRBV6-3	TRBD1	CASSYTVAGQARGGPQHF	TGTGCCAGCAGTTACACCGTGGCAGGGCAGGCCCGAGGGGGCCCCCAGCATTTT
TRBJ2-1	NA	TRBV5-1	TRBD2	CASSLVTSGRLKFF	TGCGCCAGCAGCTTGGTAACTAGCGGGCGGCTTAAGTTCTTC
TRBJ2-4	few	TRBV6-5	NA	CASRSRLAKNIQYF	TGTGCCAGCAGGAGCAGACTAGCCAAAAACATTCAGTACTTC
TRBJ1-6	NA	TRBV11-2	TRBD1	CASSPGQGFSYNSPLHF	TGTGCCAGCAGCCCCGGACAGGGGTTTTCCTATAATTCACCCCTCCACTTT
TRBJ1-2	NA	TRBV2	TRBD1	CASSERVGGRLNYGYTF	TGTGCCAGCAGTGAAAGGGTAGGGGGCCGATTAAACTATGGCTACACCTTC
TRBJ2-1	NA	TRBV2	NA	CASRVRGEQFF	TGTGCCAGCCGGGTAAGGGGTGAGCAGTTCTTC
TRBJ1-5	NA	TRBV28	TRBD1	CASRRGQGNQPQHF	TGTGCCAGCAGACGAGGACAGGGCAATCAGCCCCAGCATTTT
TRBJ2-6	NA	TRBV3-1/TRBV3-2	NA	CASTPGAPSGANVLTF	TGTGCCAGCACCCCTGGCGCACCCTCTGGGGCCAACGTCCTGACTTTC
TRBJ1-4	NA	TRBV5-1	NA	CASSAGAGANEKLFF	TGCGCCAGCAGCGCGGGGGCCGGAGCTAATGAAAAACTGTTTTTT
TRBJ2-1	NA	TRBV2	TRBD2	CASSEALAGGRRNEQFF	TGTGCCAGCAGTGAAGCTCTAGCGGGGGGGCGTAGGAATGAGCAGTTCTTC
TRBJ2-2	NA	TRBV7-7	TRBD2	CASSSGLAGTNTGELFF	TGTGCCAGCAGCTCGGGACTAGCGGGGACGAACACCGGGGAGCTGTTTTTT
TRBJ1-1	NA	TRBV15	NA	CATSKGGGPNTEAFF	TGTGCCACCAGCAAGGGCGGGGGGCCGAACACTGAAGCTTTCTTT
TRBJ1-2	once	TRBV12-3/TRBV12-4	NA	CASSLSGNYGYTF	TGTGCCAGCAGTTTATCCGGGAACTATGGCTACACCTTC
TRBJ1-2	once	TRBV18	NA	CASSPPGYGYTF	TGTGCCAGCTCACCCCCGGGCTATGGCTACACCTTC
TRBJ2-2	NA	TRBV19	TRBD2	CASRLAGVGGELFF	TGTGCCAGTCGACTAGCGGGAGTGGGCGGGGAGCTGTTTTTT
TRBJ2-3	NA	TRBV19	NA	CASRETLRSTDTQYF	TGTGCCAGTAGGGAGACACTAAGAAGCACAGATACGCAGTATTTT
TRBJ1-3	once	TRBV7-8	TRBD1	CASGQGQGARGNTIYF	TGTGCCAGCGGACAGGGACAGGGGGCCAGGGGAAACACCATATATTTT
TRBJ2-1	NA	TRBV18	NA	CASSMTDPYNEQFF	TGTGCCAGCTCAATGACAGACCCGTACAATGAGCAGTTCTTC
TRBJ1-5	NA	TRBV19	NA	CASSILGGQPQHF	TGTGCCAGTAGTATCCTGGGGGGTCAGCCCCAGCATTTT
TRBJ2-2	NA	TRBV11-2	NA	CASSLESGGNTGELFF	TGTGCCAGCAGCTTAGAGTCCGGGGGGAACACCGGGGAGCTGTTTTTT
TRBJ2-3	NA	TRBV5-1	TRBD2	CASSLEASGGQRSGYF	TGCGCCAGCAGCTTGGAGGCTAGCGGGGGGCAGCGTTCGGGGTATTTT
TRBJ1-2	NA	TRBV6-5	NA	CASSYTARDYTF	TGTGCCAGCAGTTACACGGCCAGGGACTACACCTTC
TRBJ1-3	NA	TRBV29-1	NA	CSVKSGNTIYF	TGCAGCGTGAAATCTGGAAACACCATATATTTT
TRBJ1-2	NA	TRBV27	NA	CASSSTGNHGYTF	TGTGCCAGCAGCTCCACTGGAAATCATGGCTACACCTTC
TRBJ1-3	few	TRBV7-2	TRBD1	CASSWDRSGNTIYF	TGTGCCAGCAGCTGGGACAGATCAGGAAACACCATATATTTT
TRBJ1-2	NA	TRBV20-1	NA	CSARENYGYTF	TGCAGTGCTCGGGAGAACTATGGCTACACCTTC
TRBJ2-6	NA	TRBV14	NA	CASSQGSRAGANVLTF	TGTGCCAGCAGCCAAGGATCCAGGGCTGGGGCCAACGTCCTGACTTTC
TRBJ2-1	NA	TRBV7-6	TRBD2	CASSPQASGGHEQFF	TGTGCCAGCAGCCCCCAGGCTAGCGGGGGACATGAGCAGTTCTTC
TRBJ2-3	NA	TRBV7-8	NA	CASKPGRLMRQDTQYF	TGTGCCAGCAAGCCAGGCCGGCTCATGCGACAAGATACGCAGTATTTT
TRBJ1-2	NA	TRBV7-2	NA	CASSLFVLELGEFNYGYTF	TGTGCCAGCAGCTTATTCGTTTTGGAGCTAGGGGAATTTAACTATGGCTACACCTTC
TRBJ1-1	NA	TRBV4-3	NA	CASSQDLVRMNTEAFF	TGCGCCAGCAGCCAAGATCTGGTTAGGATGAACACTGAAGCTTTCTTT
TRBJ1-1	once	TRBV5-6	NA	CASSQLKVKNTEAFF	TGTGCCAGCAGCCAGCTCAAGGTCAAGAACACTGAAGCTTTCTTT
TRBJ2-5	NA	TRBV9	TRBD2	CASSQGLAGGGQETQYF	TGTGCCAGCAGCCAGGGGCTAGCGGGAGGCGGTCAAGAGACCCAGTACTTC
TRBJ2-3	NA	TRBV11-1	TRBD1	CASSSGQGPTDTQYF	TGTGCCAGCAGCTCCGGACAGGGCCCCACAGATACGCAGTATTTT
TRBJ2-2	NA	TRBV11-2	NA	CASSFEAGVGGELFF	TGTGCCAGCAGCTTTGAGGCAGGGGTCGGGGGGGAGCTGTTTTTT
TRBJ1-6	NA	TRBV7-9	NA	CASSRGENPYNSPLHF	TGTGCCAGCAGCCGAGGGGAAAACCCCTATAATTCACCCCTCCACTTT
TRBJ1-2	NA	TRBV5-1	TRBD1	CASSSQGARDYGYTF	TGCGCCAGCAGCTCGCAGGGGGCACGGGACTATGGCTACACCTTC
TRBJ1-2	NA	TRBV5-1	NA	CASSGTGFEGYTF	TGCGCCAGCAGCGGGACGGGCTTCGAGGGCTACACCTTC
TRBJ2-1	NA	TRBV7-9	NA	CASSLASRQTKQFF	TGTGCCAGCAGCCTAGCTAGCCGACAGACTAAGCAGTTCTTC
TRBJ1-5	NA	TRBV18	NA	CASSPGRNNQPQHF	TGTGCCAGCTCACCCGGCCGGAACAATCAGCCCCAGCATTTT
TRBJ1-2	NA	TRBV6-5	TRBD1	CASQGQANNNYGYTF	TGTGCCAGCCAGGGACAGGCTAACAATAACTATGGCTACACCTTC
TRBJ1-1	NA	TRBV30	NA	CAWSVAQEAFF	TGTGCCTGGAGTGTAGCCCAAGAAGCTTTCTTT
TRBJ2-1	NA	TRBV27	TRBD2	CASSFGASGYNEQFF	TGTGCCAGCAGTTTTGGGGCTAGCGGCTACAATGAGCAGTTCTTC
TRBJ2-5	NA	TRBV5-6	NA	CASSLGREGRQTQYF	TGTGCCAGCAGCTTGGGGCGAGAAGGTCGACAGACCCAGTACTTC
TRBJ1-4	NA	TRBV7-2	TRBD1	CASSPRGGDRGQKLFF	TGTGCCAGCAGCCCTAGGGGTGGTGACAGGGGGCAAAAACTGTTTTTT